Listed below are T cell receptor beta chains from one sample, sequenced in a study of a mutant IDH1 vaccine in newly diagnosed glioma. For these receptors, no antigen is known. This table comes from immunoSEQ multiplex PCR, and its TCRdb copy is limited to in-frame clones, with some not included. The table includes more than 25,000 clones, around three quarters detected once. Here the sequenced sample was PBMCs, taken from a glioma patient whose treatment included an IDH1 peptide vaccine. These TCRs come from a woman aged 25 to 39 with glioma. Some clones in this sample may be carry-over from other donors' samples. CDR3s include the opening cysteine and the closing phenylalanine or tryptophan. Each record gives: D gene, J gene, V gene, CDR3 length, CDR3 protein. The D gene is left open where the match is weak.

D gene: .
J gene: TRBJ2-2
V gene: TRBV18
CDR3 length: 17
CDR3 protein: CASSPPAGIANTGELFF

D gene: .
J gene: TRBJ1-4
V gene: TRBV5-6
CDR3 length: 15
CDR3 protein: CASSLAAGRNEKLFF

D gene: .
J gene: TRBJ2-2
V gene: TRBV6-5
CDR3 length: 14
CDR3 protein: CASSYAINSRELFF

D gene: .
J gene: TRBJ2-7
V gene: TRBV9
CDR3 length: 15
CDR3 protein: CASSVDGYWVYEQYF

D gene: .
J gene: TRBJ2-3
V gene: TRBV5-4
CDR3 length: 14
CDR3 protein: CASSLERATDTQYF

D gene: .
J gene: TRBJ2-1
V gene: TRBV10-3
CDR3 length: 13
CDR3 protein: CAISESGAHEQFF

D gene: .
J gene: TRBJ2-1
V gene: TRBV5-6
CDR3 length: 12
CDR3 protein: CASSRGNNEQFF

D gene: .
J gene: TRBJ2-2
V gene: TRBV23-1
CDR3 length: 16
CDR3 protein: CASRAPGPTNTGELFF

D gene: .
J gene: TRBJ2-7
V gene: TRBV7-9
CDR3 length: 11
CDR3 protein: CASLGWGEQYF

D gene: .
J gene: TRBJ2-7
V gene: TRBV7-6
CDR3 length: 16
CDR3 protein: CASSSPGPTGTYEQYF

D gene: .
J gene: TRBJ1-1
V gene: TRBV2
CDR3 length: 13
CDR3 protein: CASLPGTANEAFF

D gene: .
J gene: TRBJ1-1
V gene: TRBV2
CDR3 length: 15
CDR3 protein: CASSEGHSGGTEAFF

D gene: .
J gene: TRBJ1-5
V gene: TRBV6-5
CDR3 length: 14
CDR3 protein: CASARGLFNQPQHF

D gene: TRBD2
J gene: TRBJ2-1
V gene: TRBV9
CDR3 length: 15
CDR3 protein: CASSALAGVGNEQFF

D gene: .
J gene: TRBJ2-1
V gene: TRBV7-9
CDR3 length: 14
CDR3 protein: CASSSPTIRNEQFF

D gene: TRBD1
J gene: TRBJ1-1
V gene: TRBV9
CDR3 length: 16
CDR3 protein: CASSVSGGQGVAEAFF

D gene: TRBD1
J gene: TRBJ1-5
V gene: TRBV5-8
CDR3 length: 13
CDR3 protein: CASSHRGPQPQHF

D gene: TRBD2
J gene: TRBJ2-3
V gene: TRBV5-1
CDR3 length: 16
CDR3 protein: CASSPWTSGRADTQYF

D gene: .
J gene: TRBJ1-4
V gene: TRBV6-5
CDR3 length: 14
CDR3 protein: CASSLGRGSEKLFF

D gene: .
J gene: TRBJ2-7
V gene: TRBV30
CDR3 length: 13
CDR3 protein: CAWSVSAGYEQYF

D gene: .
J gene: TRBJ1-2
V gene: TRBV5-1
CDR3 length: 15
CDR3 protein: CASSTGPDINYGYTF

D gene: TRBD2
J gene: TRBJ2-7
V gene: TRBV19
CDR3 length: 15
CDR3 protein: CASSKTSGSHSEQYF

D gene: TRBD2
J gene: TRBJ2-7
V gene: TRBV14
CDR3 length: 19
CDR3 protein: CASSQGPGDSGSLTDEQYF

D gene: .
J gene: TRBJ2-7
V gene: TRBV7-9
CDR3 length: 14
CDR3 protein: CASSLAGLPYEQYF

D gene: .
J gene: TRBJ1-1
V gene: TRBV28
CDR3 length: 14
CDR3 protein: CASSLQGWDTEAFF

D gene: .
J gene: TRBJ1-5
V gene: TRBV29-1
CDR3 length: 12
CDR3 protein: CSVRDSNQPQHF

D gene: .
J gene: TRBJ2-3
V gene: TRBV5-6
CDR3 length: 14
CDR3 protein: CASSRPPSTDTQYF

D gene: .
J gene: TRBJ2-7
V gene: TRBV5-5
CDR3 length: 15
CDR3 protein: CASSLKGDVRGEQYF

D gene: TRBD1
J gene: TRBJ1-1
V gene: TRBV7-9
CDR3 length: 13
CDR3 protein: CASSRTGDTEAFF

D gene: TRBD1
J gene: TRBJ1-5
V gene: TRBV2
CDR3 length: 14
CDR3 protein: CASNPTGVPQPQHF

D gene: .
J gene: TRBJ2-1
V gene: TRBV7-8
CDR3 length: 13
CDR3 protein: CASRFGLYNEQFF

D gene: TRBD2
J gene: TRBJ2-2
V gene: TRBV9
CDR3 length: 17
CDR3 protein: CASSVAGGVRDTGELFF

D gene: .
J gene: TRBJ1-1
V gene: TRBV7-6
CDR3 length: 13
CDR3 protein: CASSLARTSEAFF

D gene: TRBD1
J gene: TRBJ1-4
V gene: TRBV19
CDR3 length: 15
CDR3 protein: CASKNHGTENEKLFF

D gene: .
J gene: TRBJ2-7
V gene: TRBV27
CDR3 length: 15
CDR3 protein: CASSLSSRRAYEQYF

D gene: TRBD1
J gene: TRBJ1-2
V gene: TRBV7-6
CDR3 length: 13
CDR3 protein: CASKPRGHYGYTF

D gene: TRBD1
J gene: TRBJ2-5
V gene: TRBV11-2
CDR3 length: 15
CDR3 protein: CASTNGQGAPETQYF

D gene: TRBD2
J gene: TRBJ2-7
V gene: TRBV7-2
CDR3 length: 16
CDR3 protein: CASSPFLGLAGDEQYF

D gene: .
J gene: TRBJ2-3
V gene: TRBV4-1
CDR3 length: 16
CDR3 protein: CASSQDGAGTTDTQYF

D gene: .
J gene: TRBJ2-2
V gene: TRBV9
CDR3 length: 14
CDR3 protein: CASSGGALTGELFF

D gene: TRBD2
J gene: TRBJ2-3
V gene: TRBV19
CDR3 length: 18
CDR3 protein: CASSYRTSGRIRADTQYF

D gene: .
J gene: TRBJ1-5
V gene: TRBV7-3
CDR3 length: 11
CDR3 protein: CASSSNQPQHF

D gene: .
J gene: TRBJ1-6
V gene: TRBV6-5
CDR3 length: 15
CDR3 protein: CASRHDERVNSPLHF

D gene: .
J gene: TRBJ2-7
V gene: TRBV5-1
CDR3 length: 14
CDR3 protein: CASSLGGTAYEQYF

D gene: .
J gene: TRBJ1-5
V gene: TRBV12-5
CDR3 length: 14
CDR3 protein: CASGLVGRNQPQHF

D gene: .
J gene: TRBJ1-3
V gene: TRBV29-1
CDR3 length: 12
CDR3 protein: CSFSGEGNTIYF

D gene: .
J gene: TRBJ2-1
V gene: TRBV10-3
CDR3 length: 15
CDR3 protein: CAISEKGGRDNEQFF

D gene: .
J gene: TRBJ1-1
V gene: TRBV13
CDR3 length: 16
CDR3 protein: CASSLDFRGSGTEAFF

D gene: TRBD1
J gene: TRBJ1-3
V gene: TRBV10-2
CDR3 length: 15
CDR3 protein: CASSEKGADGNTIYF

D gene: .
J gene: TRBJ2-7
V gene: TRBV2
CDR3 length: 11
CDR3 protein: CASSGNYEQYF

D gene: .
J gene: TRBJ2-1
V gene: TRBV10-2
CDR3 length: 14
CDR3 protein: CASGSGFAYNEQFF

D gene: .
J gene: TRBJ1-1
V gene: TRBV5-6
CDR3 length: 12
CDR3 protein: CASSFRFSEAFF

D gene: TRBD2
J gene: TRBJ2-5
V gene: TRBV10-3
CDR3 length: 16
CDR3 protein: CAISDPLGEGGETQYF

D gene: TRBD2
J gene: TRBJ2-7
V gene: TRBV11-2
CDR3 length: 15
CDR3 protein: CASSPLAGVSYEQYF

D gene: .
J gene: TRBJ2-5
V gene: TRBV27
CDR3 length: 14
CDR3 protein: CASSLSPGKETQYF

D gene: TRBD1
J gene: TRBJ2-6
V gene: TRBV5-1
CDR3 length: 18
CDR3 protein: CASSLGGTGAGGANVLTF

D gene: TRBD2
J gene: TRBJ2-1
V gene: TRBV5-4
CDR3 length: 16
CDR3 protein: CASSSSGTSALNEQFF

D gene: .
J gene: TRBJ1-2
V gene: TRBV9
CDR3 length: 11
CDR3 protein: CASSVGLGYTF

D gene: .
J gene: TRBJ2-7
V gene: TRBV6-5
CDR3 length: 16
CDR3 protein: CASSYRGTPRSHEQYF